Listed here are 9 T cell receptor beta chains from one sample, sequenced in a study of blood T cells in healthy people across ages. A second about 6 to 11 cycle PCR used barcoded and J-beta primers. Via MiXCR, TCRdb re-called the 5' RACE reads, giving one row per CDR3 protein. The table includes some 1.8 million distinct CDR3 sequences, about two fifths detected once. The sample taken for sequencing was blood. The receptor set was obtained from a human donor in good health.

This clonotype was picked up a small number of times. V usage is TRBV5-1 and J usage is TRBJ2-5, with 8 bases lining up with TRBD1. V dropped 7 bases and J dropped 3; count of bases not matched to a gene: 8. The germline V gene has CDR1 SGHRS and CDR2 YFSETQ. This CDR3 is built from 14 residues. This chain's CDR3 is CASLSGTGEETQYF. CDR3 bases: TGCGCCAGCCTATCCGGGACAGGCGAAGAGACCCAGTACTTC.

The chain employs TRBV5-5 and TRBJ2-7, with a tentative D call TRBD2 (6 bases). Trimming left V 1 base short and J 3 bases short, with 17 bases between. CDR3 length equals 16 residues. Germline loops: CDR1 SGHKS, CDR2 YYEKEE (reference sequence). The CDR3 DNA reads as TGTGCCAGCAGCTTGCGCCCGGGGGTGAAGAACTACGAGCAGTACTTC. It specifies CASSLRPGVKNYEQYF.

V is TRBV11-1 and J is TRBJ1-2; perhaps TRBD1 as D (5 bases). This CDR3 has 13 amino acids. The V and J ends lost 5 bases and 5 bases respectively, with 12 bases between them. Germline CDR1 reads SGHAT; CDR2 reads FQDESV (reference sequence). The CDR3 spells CASSPGLIYGYTF. CDR3 sequence (DNA): TGTGCCAGCAGCCCGGGACTGATATATGGCTACACCTTC.

The V gene is TRBV9, the J gene TRBJ2-1; D is perhaps TRBD1 (6 bases). The CDR3 loop spans 17 amino acids. CDR1 is SGDLS, CDR2 YYNGEE, per germline. Trimming removed 0 bases from V and 7 bases from J, with 20 bases in between. CDR3 region: CASSVEDRGWGLNEQFF. Written as DNA, the CDR3 is TGTGCCAGCAGCGTAGAGGATCGAGGGTGGGGGCTGAATGAGCAGTTCTTC.

The chain couples TRBV29-1 to TRBJ2-5; D possibly corresponds to TRBD1 (6 bases). V gave up 7 bases and J gave up 0 bases, with 15 bases separating them. Germline V CDR1 and CDR2: SQVTM, ANQGSEA. There are 14 residues in the CDR3. This chain's CDR3 is CSARDTRYQETQYF. CDR3 nucleotides: TGCAGCGCCCGGGACACCCGGTACCAAGAGACCCAGTACTTC.

This clonotype was counted at least ten times. V and J are TRBV7-3 and TRBJ2-1; possible D gene TRBD2, 5 bases. V was trimmed by 3 bases and J by 9 bases, leaving 12 bases between them. This CDR3 region has 13 residues. CDR1 and CDR2 from the germline V gene are SGHTA and FQGTGA. This chain's CDR3 is CASSLSGSREQFF. CDR3 in DNA: TGTGCCAGCAGCTTGAGCGGTTCCCGTGAGCAGTTCTTC.

The sample holds a few counts of this clonotype. V and J are TRBV12-3 or TRBV12-4 and TRBJ1-2, with D possibly TRBD1 on 6 matching bases. Trimming pared 7 bases from V and 6 bases from J, leaving 12 bases between. The length of the CDR3 is 12 residues. For the CDR3, the DNA is TGTGCCAGCACCCTCGACAGGAATGGCTACACCTTC. Translating gives CASTLDRNGYTF.

This chain joins TRBV7-2 and TRBJ2-3; 8 bases are a match to TRBD2. Germline V CDR1 and CDR2: SGHTA, FQGNSA. This CDR3 spans 15 amino acids. With V trimmed by 5 bases and J by 6 bases, 10 bases remained unmatched. This CDR3 reads CASSPGGQGADTQYF. The CDR3 nucleotides are TGTGCCAGCAGCCCGGGGGGGCAGGGTGCTGATACGCAGTATTTT.

This clonotype appeared a single time. CDR3: CASSHLFGETSSYEQYF. The CDR3 region has the DNA TGTGCCAGCAGCCATCTTTTTGGGGAAACAAGCTCCTACGAGCAGTACTTC. This chain links TRBV14 with TRBJ2-7; D not resolved. Germline CDR1 and CDR2: SGHDN and FVKESK. The V end lost 3 bases, the J end lost 0 bases, and 18 bases lay between the germline ends. CDR3 size: 17 residues.